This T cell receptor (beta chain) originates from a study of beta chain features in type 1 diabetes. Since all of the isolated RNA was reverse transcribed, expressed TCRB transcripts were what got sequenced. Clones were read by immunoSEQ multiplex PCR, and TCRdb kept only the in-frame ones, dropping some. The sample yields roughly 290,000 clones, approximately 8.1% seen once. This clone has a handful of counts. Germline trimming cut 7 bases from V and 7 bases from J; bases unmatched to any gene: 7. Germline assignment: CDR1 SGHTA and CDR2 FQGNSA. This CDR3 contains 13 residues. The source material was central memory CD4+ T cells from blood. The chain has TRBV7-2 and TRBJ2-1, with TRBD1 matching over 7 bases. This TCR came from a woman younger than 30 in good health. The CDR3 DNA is TGTGCCAGCACCTTGACAGGGCGGAATGAGCAGTTCTTC. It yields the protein CASTLTGRNEQFF.